This paragraph reports one T cell receptor (beta chain). Germline V gene lookup returns CDR1 SGHKS and CDR2 YYEKEE (reference sequence). Trimming took off 4 bases at V and 4 bases at J, with 11 bases between the two ends. CDR3 length: 13 amino acids. As originally analysed: Reference gene primer amplification gave estimated nucleated cell counts. The protocol was immunoSEQ multiplex PCR, while the TCRdb copy is restricted to in-frame clones and leaves out a portion. V and J calls and clone size come straight from that table; D and trimming were deduced from the DNA. The sample includes about 190,000 clones, just under 85% of them seen just once. The sample comes from a study of blood T cell repertoires in COVID-19. Overall study context: The United States, Italy and Spain provided the acute and convalescent COVID-19 samples. The cDNA or gDNA used as material had been derived from T cells, B-cell-depleted T cells, or PBMCs.

The chain has TRBV5-5 and TRBJ1-2, with D possibly matching TRBD1 (5 bases). The TCR was taken from a woman in her 70s with active or convalescent COVID-19. The sequencing sample was made of peripheral blood. The CDR3 DNA is TGTGCCAGCAGCGCCAGGGTTTTCTATGGCTACACCTTC. It specifies CASSARVFYGYTF.